This TCR beta chain was observed in a study of blood T cell repertoires in COVID-19 (dated by TCRdb to the early 2020s). With respect to the entire study: Collaborator samples came from the United States, Italy and Spain and covered acute and convalescent phases of COVID-19. The material from the prospective study consisted of cDNA or gDNA derived from T cells, B-cell-depleted T cells, or PBMCs. Subjects who had been exposed to COVID-19, were actively infected with it, or had recovered from it provided the deeply sampled blood TCRbeta repertoires that made up the dataset. A freely available public database, intended as a resource for researchers studying the immune response to SARS-CoV-2, is where the repertoires were released. Samples came from the ongoing ImmuneRACE study (first 160 participants) plus 1,254 subjects from 6 global collaborators. The sample metadata nearly always contained a de-identified subject ID, COVID-19 status, age in years and sex. Where HLA class I and class II types were available, the types were taken from metadata supplied by the sample provider, not from assay-based typing. The research as a whole found: Clinical and demographic metadata were provided uncurated, with the amount varying by source and participant.

A word on this clone: Its antigen is still unknown. Per-base quality was not reported, and no clone a single base away is much larger than it.

Enrolling through a virtual design, the prospective study's participants ranged in age from roughly 18 to 89 years and lived across approximately 25 United States geographic areas. In the prospective study, cohorts were assigned on the basis of participant-reported clinical history obtained from a screening survey and a study questionnaire. Recovered participants in ImmuneRACE Cohort 3 were defined by two consecutive negative NP/OP PCR tests, clearance by a healthcare professional, or resolution of symptoms. Mobile phlebotomists in the prospective study collected whole blood, serum and a nasopharyngeal or oropharyngeal swab from every participant. Participants in the prospective study had the option to provide additional blood draws and questionnaires over a roughly 2-month period. Before DNA extraction, prospective study blood samples were shipped either frozen or at room temperature. Trimming costs V 3 bases and J 7 bases, and their ends lie 12 bases apart. In the germline V gene, CDR1 corresponds to SQVTM and CDR2 to ANQGSEA. The CDR3 has 13 amino acids, counting the end cysteine and phenylalanine. Just the 39-base CDR3 DNA is kept, in frame starting at base 1.

TCRbeta CDR3 regions were amplified from genomic DNA using the immunoSEQ Assay, a bias-controlled multiplex PCR. In the paper's pipeline: The number of nucleated cells in each sample was estimated from the amplification of reference gene primers within the assay. Sequence reads were collapsed and filtered to measure the absolute abundance of every unique TCRbeta CDR3 rearrangement. Productive Simpson clonality was computed per sample as the square root of Simpson's diversity index over productive rearrangements. The table comes from immuneACCESS by way of TCRdb, which keeps in-frame sequences with V and J called. Part of the clones is missing from these tables; in studies checked, under half for an unresolved V gene and the rest for unknown reasons. D and trimming come from the DNA, and the V and J calls and clone size come from that table. Counted in this sample were 150,000 to 200,000 clones; roughly 82% of them appeared once. The ten largest clones take up roughly 9.6% of the sample.

Recombination linked TRBV29-1 to TRBJ1-4; D gene: possibly TRBD1, on 6 matching bases. The sequence was collected from a man aged 50-59 years who had recovered from COVID-19. Sequencing used PBMCs or T cells enriched from blood (not recorded which). The CDR3 here reads CSVDRGSGEKLFF. The DNA reads TGCAGCGTTGACAGGGGATCGGGTGAAAAACTGTTTTTT.